The 30 T cell receptor beta chains presented below share a single source sample, sequenced in a study of T-cell reconstitution after alpha-beta-depleted transplantation in children. TCRbeta library preparation incorporated unique molecular identifiers. TCRdb passed the PCR reads through MiXCR, listing each CDR3 protein once. The sample carries roughly 500,000 distinct CDR3 sequences, 15% to 20% recorded once. The source material was PBMCs from the stem cell graft donor, sampled from the stem cell graft. The receptors originated from a human donor who donated a stem cell graft to a child with acute lymphoblastic leukemia.

The rearrangement joins TRBV28 to TRBJ2-7, with TRBD1 matching 8 bases. With V trimmed by 5 bases and J by 3 bases, 3 bases remained unmatched. From germline, CDR1 is MDHEN and CDR2 SYDVKM. The CDR3 has 13 amino acids. CDR3 coding DNA: TGTGCCAGCAGTGGACAGGGCTACTACGAGCAGTACTTC. Translation gives CASSGQGYYEQYF.

This clonotype was found a few times. The chain has TRBV4-1 and TRBJ2-3; D might be TRBD2 (6 bases). The CDR3 runs 17 residues. CDR1 is MGHRA and CDR2 is YSYEKL in the germline V gene. Deletions cut 0 bases from V and 3 bases from J, with 16 bases between. CDR3 nucleotide sequence: TGCGCCAGCAGCCAAGATTTCGGCAGGGAGGTAACAGATACGCAGTATTTT. Residues: CASSQDFGREVTDTQYF.

This clonotype was recorded many times. The chain links TRBV12-3 or TRBV12-4 to TRBJ1-2; D not certain. V was clipped by 5 bases and J by 7 bases, with 8 bases between them. The CDR3 has 11 amino acids. The CDR3 loop reads CASSLTGGYTF. DNA for the CDR3: TGTGCCAGCAGTCTTACTGGTGGCTACACCTTC.

This chain connects TRBV9 to TRBJ2-3; 11 nucleotides agree with TRBD2. Germline CDR1 reads SGDLS; CDR2 reads YYNGEE. The CDR3 is made up of 16 amino acids. With 2 bases clipped from V and 1 base from J, the junction kept 3 bases outside the gene matches. The CDR3 coding sequence is TGTGCCAGCAGCGTGACTAGCGGGATAGGCACAGATACGCAGTATTTT. Encoded protein: CASSVTSGIGTDTQYF.

The rearrangement joins TRBV5-5 to TRBJ1-2; 8 bases are a match to TRBD1. The CDR3 covers 15 residues. Looked up from germline, CDR1 is SGHKS and CDR2 is YYEKEE (reference sequence). V was pared by 0 bases and J by 7 bases, with 8 bases of the junction left unmatched. The CDR3 loop reads CASSLVRGPILGYTF. The CDR3 DNA reads as TGTGCCAGCAGCTTGGTCAGGGGGCCTATTCTTGGCTACACCTTC.

The chain couples TRBV7-9 to TRBJ2-5; 8 positions agree with TRBD2. The CDR3 extends over 14 amino acids. The ends lost 2 bases at V and 5 bases at J; junction bases unmatched: 4. Germline V CDR1 and CDR2: SEHNR, FQNEAQ (reference sequence). This chain's CDR3 is CASSLPAGVETQYF. The CDR3 nucleotides read TGTGCCAGCAGCTTACCAGCGGGAGTTGAGACCCAGTACTTC.

This clonotype was recorded a few times. This chain uses TRBV27 with TRBJ2-7; 8 positions agree with TRBD2. The CDR3 is 15 residues long. The V segment lost 8 bases and the J segment 0 bases; nucleotides outside the gene matches: 9. The germline gives CDR1 MNHEY, CDR2 SMNVEV (reference sequence). The CDR3 DNA reads TGTGCCAGCCCCCGAGCGGGAGTCTCCTCCTACGAGCAGTACTTC. It codes for CASPRAGVSSYEQYF.

There are a few counts of this clonotype. The CDR3 protein is CAIHREPYNEQFF. CDR3 DNA: TGTGCCATACACAGGGAACCCTACAATGAGCAGTTCTTC. The rearrangement uses TRBV10-3 and TRBJ2-1; D perhaps matches TRBD1 (6 bases). The V and J ends lost 9 bases and 2 bases respectively, with 11 bases between them. The CDR3 extends over 13 amino acids. Per germline, CDR1 ENHRY and CDR2 SYGVKD.

This clonotype turned up a few times. This chain links TRBV27 with TRBJ1-1; a weak D match, TRBD1 (5 bases). From germline, CDR1 is MNHEY and CDR2 SMNVEV (reference sequence). CDR3 length: 17 amino acids. The germline V and J ends were trimmed by 6 bases and 0 bases, with 20 bases remaining between them. CDR3 in DNA: TGTGCCAGCAGGAGCCCAAGTGGACAACTCATGAACACTGAAGCTTTCTTT. Encoded protein: CASRSPSGQLMNTEAFF.

This clonotype was counted only a few times. The rearrangement links TRBV15 to TRBJ1-5; the match to TRBD1 covers 8 bases. This CDR3 is built from 14 residues. Germline V gene lookup returns CDR1 LNHNV and CDR2 YYDKDF (reference sequence). V lost 0 bases, J lost 7 bases, and 2 bases stayed unmatched. CDR3 in DNA: TGTGCCACCAGCAGAGACTCAGGGGGCCAGCCCCAGCATTTT. Its protein product is CATSRDSGGQPQHF.

This clonotype appeared a single time. The chain is built from TRBV20-1 and TRBJ2-7; 7 positions agree with TRBD1. The germline CDR1 and CDR2 sequences are DFQATT and SNEGSKA (reference sequence). Trimming cost V 1 base and J 2 bases; bases outside gene matches: 2. CDR3 length equals 13 residues. Here the CDR3 DNA reads TGCAGTGCTAGAGTTACAGGGGCCTACGAGCAGTACTTC. Translated, it gives CSARVTGAYEQYF.

The chain carries TRBV27 and TRBJ2-5, with D maybe TRBD2 (5 bases). CDR3 length: 13 residues. Trimming took off 6 bases at V and 2 bases at J, with 10 bases between the two ends. Germline lookup yields CDR1 MNHEY and CDR2 SMNVEV (reference sequence). CDR3 sequence (DNA): TGTGCCAGCAGCCAGGACTCTCAAGAGACCCAGTACTTC. Protein: CASSQDSQETQYF.

This clonotype occurred once. The genes are TRBV21-1 and TRBJ1-5. TRBV21-1 has pseudogene status. The length of the CDR3 is 16 residues. The CDR3 region is CASSRGDTYCNQPQHF. CDR3 coding DNA: TGTGCCAGCAGCAGGGGAGACACTTATTGCAATCAGCCCCAGCATTTT.

The table lists this clonotype with a few counts. The V gene is TRBV14, the J gene TRBJ1-4, with 7 bases lining up with TRBD1. The germline CDR1 and CDR2 sequences are SGHDN and FVKESK. With 4 bases clipped from V and 4 bases from J, the junction kept 18 bases outside the gene matches. This CDR3 is 19 amino acids long. The CDR3 reads CASSPRIPGTDEFNEKLFF. CDR3 DNA sequence: TGTGCCAGCAGCCCCCGAATTCCCGGGACAGATGAATTTAATGAAAAACTGTTTTTT.

This chain uses TRBV18 with TRBJ2-3; weak D call: TRBD1 (6 bases). V lost 0 bases and J 2 bases, leaving 24 bases between the germline ends. The CDR3 loop spans 20 amino acids. Germline values: CDR1 KGHSH, CDR2 LQKENI. CDR3 DNA: TGTGCCAGCTCACCACCGGGCAGGGGTTATCATCGCGCGTCCACAGATACGCAGTATTTT. Residues: CASSPPGRGYHRASTDTQYF.

The rearrangement uses TRBV7-2 and TRBJ2-7, with no clear D. Deletions cut 5 bases from V and 3 bases from J, with 23 bases between. CDR3 length equals 17 residues. Looked up from germline, CDR1 is SGHTA and CDR2 is FQGNSA. Here the CDR3 reads CASSPIVGLRRIYEQYF. CDR3 sequence (DNA): TGTGCCAGCAGCCCTATTGTTGGCCTCCGCCGAATCTACGAGCAGTACTTC.

This clonotype showed up just a few times. V gene TRBV5-1 combines with J gene TRBJ2-3, with TRBD2 matching 12 bases. After removal of 7 bases from V and 5 bases from J, the junction contained 8 bases not matched to a gene. The CDR3 runs to 15 residues. Germline CDR1 and CDR2: SGHRS and YFSETQ. The CDR3 bases are TGCGCCAGCTATGCGCGACTAGCGGGAGTAGATACGCAGTATTTT. Encoded protein: CASYARLAGVDTQYF.

This chain joins TRBV20-1 and TRBJ2-7, with 13 bases aligning to TRBD2. V dropped 5 bases and J dropped 2; count of bases not matched to a gene: 6. The length of the CDR3 is 15 residues. The germline gives CDR1 DFQATT, CDR2 SNEGSKA (reference sequence). The CDR3 reads CSAPPGLAGAYEQYF. CDR3 DNA: TGCAGTGCTCCCCCCGGACTAGCGGGGGCCTACGAGCAGTACTTC.

The rearrangement joins TRBV12-3 or TRBV12-4 to TRBJ2-1, with TRBD1 identical over 10 bases. This CDR3 is built from 18 residues. The J segment lost 2 bases and the V segment lost 2 bases, leaving 9 bases of the junction unmatched. The CDR3 coding sequence is TGTGCCAGCAGTTTAAGACGACTGACAGGGGGCCCCTACAATGAGCAGTTCTTC. Protein product: CASSLRRLTGGPYNEQFF.

This clonotype has more than one count but fewer than ten. The CDR3 bases are TGTGCCAGCAGCACCCAACGGGCCCACCCTATCTCTGGGGCCAACGTCCTGACTTTC. Translated, it gives CASSTQRAHPISGANVLTF. The chain couples TRBV11-2 to TRBJ2-6; no reliable D call. Trimming shortened V by 5 bases and J by 0 bases, and 20 bases separated the two germline ends. This CDR3 comprises 19 residues. Germline V gene lookup returns CDR1 SGHAT and CDR2 FQNNGV.

This chain uses TRBV28 with TRBJ2-7, with 8 bases fitting TRBD1. The CDR3 runs 14 residues. Germline CDR1 reads MDHEN; CDR2 reads SYDVKM. V trimming: 4 bases; J trimming: 3 bases; junction bases outside the gene matches: 5. CDR3 DNA sequence: TGTGCCAGCAGTTCTCCAGGGGGCATCTACGAGCAGTACTTC. Translated: CASSSPGGIYEQYF.

V gene TRBV7-9 combines with J gene TRBJ1-3; D remains unclear. V lost 6 bases, J lost 1 base, and 10 bases lay in between. Germline loops: CDR1 SEHNR, CDR2 FQNEAQ (reference sequence). CDR3 length equals 14 residues. Here the CDR3 reads CASRATGSGNTIYF. CDR3 coding DNA: TGTGCCAGCAGAGCCACTGGGTCTGGAAACACCATATATTTT.

This clonotype was observed a handful of times. The CDR3 protein is CASSEGLATGNEQFF. For the CDR3, the DNA is TGTGCCAGCAGTGAGGGACTAGCGACGGGGAATGAGCAGTTCTTC. The chain combines TRBV6-4 with TRBJ2-1; 10 bases are a match to TRBD2. CDR1 is MRHNA and CDR2 is SNTAGT in the germline V gene. V was clipped by 3 bases and J by 7 bases; unmatched bases: 6. This CDR3 region has 15 residues.

This chain uses TRBV12-3 or TRBV12-4 with TRBJ2-7, with D unresolved. The CDR3 spans 13 residues. The ends were cut back, 7 bases at V and 1 base at J, with 11 bases in the middle. CDR3 nucleotide sequence: TGTGCCAGCATTTCAGGAAGTTCCTACGAGCAGTACTTC. It codes for CASISGSSYEQYF.

This clonotype has only a few counts. The V call is TRBV5-8, the J call TRBJ2-3; 9 bases align to TRBD1. The J segment lost 10 bases and the V segment lost 6 bases, leaving 12 bases of the junction unmatched. This CDR3 has 14 amino acids. Germline V gene lookup returns CDR1 SGHTS and CDR2 YDEGEE. The DNA for the CDR3 is TGTGCCAGCATCAAGAGGGACAGGGACGGTTCGCAGTATTTT. Translation gives CASIKRDRDGSQYF.

The CDR3 loop is CASSPTGEAGYTF. CDR3 coding DNA: TGTGCCAGCTCACCTACAGGGGAGGCTGGCTACACCTTC. The chain couples TRBV18 to TRBJ1-2; TRBD1 matches 7 bases. Germline assignment: CDR1 KGHSH and CDR2 LQKENI. The CDR3 is made up of 13 amino acids. Trimming took 3 bases from V and 7 from J; bases not matched to a gene: 5.

In this sample, this clonotype turned up a few times. This chain links TRBV20-1 with TRBJ2-7, with 12 bases aligning to TRBD2. V shed 3 bases and J 3 bases; nucleotides not matched to a gene: 3. Germline V gene sequence: CDR1 DFQATT, CDR2 SNEGSKA (reference sequence). The CDR3 is 14 amino acids. CDR3 DNA sequence: TGCAGTGCTAGCACTAGCGGGAGGATCTACGAGCAGTACTTC. This translates into CSASTSGRIYEQYF.

The genes are TRBV27 and TRBJ1-3; TRBD1 might be the D (5 bases). CDR1 and CDR2 (germline): MNHEY, SMNVEV (reference sequence). V was pared by 5 bases and J by 2 bases, with 10 bases between. The CDR3 covers 14 residues. The CDR3 nucleotides read TGTGCCAGCAGTGCCCGGGGGACTGGAAACACCATATATTTT. It specifies CASSARGTGNTIYF.

As DNA, the CDR3 is TGTGCCAGCAGCTCTACAGTGCTCTCACCCCTCCACTTT. Its protein product is CASSSTVLSPLHF. The genes are TRBV7-9 and TRBJ1-6; no firm D call. The CDR3 has 13 residues. Germline values: CDR1 SEHNR, CDR2 FQNEAQ (reference sequence). Trimming removed 4 bases from V and 10 bases from J, with 11 bases in between.

The sample holds a few counts of this clonotype. The chain recombines TRBV27 with TRBJ2-7; D not resolved. The germline gives CDR1 MNHEY, CDR2 SMNVEV (reference sequence). Trimming shortened V by 4 bases and J by 6 bases, and 10 bases separated the two germline ends. This CDR3 contains 12 residues. The CDR3 spells CASSSRTREQYF. DNA for the CDR3: TGTGCCAGCAGTTCAAGGACCCGCGAGCAGTACTTC.